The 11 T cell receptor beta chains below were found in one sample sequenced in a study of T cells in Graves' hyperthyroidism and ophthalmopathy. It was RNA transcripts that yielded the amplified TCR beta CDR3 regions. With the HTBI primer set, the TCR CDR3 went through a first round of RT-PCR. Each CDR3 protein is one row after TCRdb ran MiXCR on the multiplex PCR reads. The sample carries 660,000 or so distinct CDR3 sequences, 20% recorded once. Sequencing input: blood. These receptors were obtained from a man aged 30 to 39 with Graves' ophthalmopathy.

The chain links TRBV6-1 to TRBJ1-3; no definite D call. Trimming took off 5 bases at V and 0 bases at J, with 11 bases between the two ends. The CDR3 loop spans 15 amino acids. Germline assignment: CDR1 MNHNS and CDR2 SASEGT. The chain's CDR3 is CASSSGRLSGNTIYF. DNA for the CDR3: TGTGCCAGCAGTTCAGGACGGCTCTCTGGAAACACCATATATTTT.

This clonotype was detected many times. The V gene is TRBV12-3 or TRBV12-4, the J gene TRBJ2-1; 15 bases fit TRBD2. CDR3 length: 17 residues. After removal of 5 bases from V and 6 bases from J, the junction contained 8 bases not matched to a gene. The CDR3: CASSRKAGLAGGNEQFF. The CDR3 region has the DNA TGTGCCAGCAGTCGCAAAGCGGGACTAGCGGGAGGCAATGAGCAGTTCTTC.

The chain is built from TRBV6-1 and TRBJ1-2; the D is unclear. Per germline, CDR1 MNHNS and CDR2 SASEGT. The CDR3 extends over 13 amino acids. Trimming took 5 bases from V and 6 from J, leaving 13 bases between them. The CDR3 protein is CASSYRRGNGYTF. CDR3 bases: TGTGCCAGCAGTTATAGGAGAGGGAATGGCTACACCTTC.

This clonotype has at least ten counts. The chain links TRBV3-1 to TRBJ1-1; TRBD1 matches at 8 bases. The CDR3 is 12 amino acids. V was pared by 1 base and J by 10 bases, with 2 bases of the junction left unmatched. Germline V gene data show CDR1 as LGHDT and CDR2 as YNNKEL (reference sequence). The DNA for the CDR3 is TGTGCCAGCAGCCAAGGAGACAGGGGAGCTTTCTTT. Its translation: CASSQGDRGAFF.

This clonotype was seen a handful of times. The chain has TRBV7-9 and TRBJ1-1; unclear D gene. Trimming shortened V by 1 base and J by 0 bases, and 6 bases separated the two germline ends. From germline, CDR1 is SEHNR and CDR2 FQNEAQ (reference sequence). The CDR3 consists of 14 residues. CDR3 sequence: CASSLGAMNTEAFF. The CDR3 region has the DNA TGTGCCAGCAGCTTAGGTGCGATGAACACTGAAGCTTTCTTT.

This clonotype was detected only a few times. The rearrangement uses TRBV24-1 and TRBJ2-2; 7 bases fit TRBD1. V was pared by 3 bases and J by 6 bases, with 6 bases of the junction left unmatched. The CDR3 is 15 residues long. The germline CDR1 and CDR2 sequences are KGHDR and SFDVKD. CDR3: CATSDKQGLAGELFF. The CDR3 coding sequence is TGTGCCACCAGTGATAAACAGGGGTTGGCCGGGGAGCTGTTTTTT.

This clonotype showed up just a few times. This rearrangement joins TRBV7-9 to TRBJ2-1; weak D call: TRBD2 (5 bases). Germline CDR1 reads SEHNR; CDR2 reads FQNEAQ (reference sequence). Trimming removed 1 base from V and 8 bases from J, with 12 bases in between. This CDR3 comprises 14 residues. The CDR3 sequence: CASSLERVGDEQFF. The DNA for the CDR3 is TGTGCCAGCAGCTTAGAGAGGGTAGGCGATGAGCAGTTCTTC.

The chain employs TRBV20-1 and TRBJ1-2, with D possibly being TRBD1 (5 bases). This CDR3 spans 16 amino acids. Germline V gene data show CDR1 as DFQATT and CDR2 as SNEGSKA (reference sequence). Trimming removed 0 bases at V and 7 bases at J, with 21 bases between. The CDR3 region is CSARDPETAPSAGYTF. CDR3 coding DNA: TGCAGTGCTAGAGATCCGGAGACAGCCCCTAGCGCTGGCTACACCTTC.

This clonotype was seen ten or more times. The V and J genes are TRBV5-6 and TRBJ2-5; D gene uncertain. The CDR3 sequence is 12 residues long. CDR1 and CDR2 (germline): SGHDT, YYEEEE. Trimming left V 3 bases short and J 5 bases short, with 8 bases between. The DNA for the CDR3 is TGTGCCAGCAGCTGGGCATTGGAGACCCAGTACTTC. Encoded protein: CASSWALETQYF.

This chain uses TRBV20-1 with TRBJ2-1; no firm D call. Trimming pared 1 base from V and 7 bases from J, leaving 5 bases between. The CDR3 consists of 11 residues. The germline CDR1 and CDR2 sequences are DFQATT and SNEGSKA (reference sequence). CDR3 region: CSARVQNEQFF. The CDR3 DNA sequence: TGCAGTGCTAGAGTTCAAAATGAGCAGTTCTTC.

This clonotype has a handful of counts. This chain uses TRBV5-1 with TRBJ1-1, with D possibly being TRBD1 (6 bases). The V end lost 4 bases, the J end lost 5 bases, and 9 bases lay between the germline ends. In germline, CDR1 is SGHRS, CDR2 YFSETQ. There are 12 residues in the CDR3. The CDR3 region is CASSGDRTEAFF. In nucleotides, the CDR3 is TGCGCCAGCAGCGGCGACAGGACTGAAGCTTTCTTT.